These T cell receptor beta chains were read from a single sample in a study of lymphopenia after photon versus proton radiotherapy. TCRdb's copy holds only in-frame clones and misses some; the assay was immunoSEQ multiplex PCR. The sample lists 30,000 to 40,000 clones; approximately 80% were seen once. Sequencing was performed on peripheral blood, taken from a patient treated with proton-based radiotherapy. The receptors were sampled from a woman between 65 and 79 years old with pancreatic cancer. The CDR3 runs from the conserved cysteine through the conserved F or W. D genes are given only for firm matches. Clone size, where shown, is once, few, many, or a class for clones that have expanded.

d_call: .; v_call: TRBV10-3; j_call: TRBJ1-1; clone_size: .; cdr3_aa: CATGGLVAEAFF; cdr3_nt: TGTGCCACCGGGGGTCTGGTTGCTGAAGCTTTCTTT
d_call: .; v_call: TRBV7-2; j_call: TRBJ2-7; clone_size: .; cdr3_aa: CASSPRDSSREQYF; cdr3_nt: TGTGCCAGCAGCCCAAGAGACAGCTCTAGGGAGCAGTACTTC
d_call: .; v_call: TRBV19; j_call: TRBJ2-1; clone_size: .; cdr3_aa: CASSIYQRANNEQFF; cdr3_nt: TGTGCCAGTAGTATCTACCAGCGGGCGAACAATGAGCAGTTCTTC
d_call: .; v_call: TRBV5-6; j_call: TRBJ2-1; clone_size: .; cdr3_aa: CASSLAGQTRWFF; cdr3_nt: TGTGCCAGCAGCTTGGCGGGACAGACTAGGTGGTTCTTC
d_call: .; v_call: TRBV28; j_call: TRBJ2-3; clone_size: .; cdr3_aa: CASSGPRRGTSDTQYF; cdr3_nt: TGTGCCAGCAGTGGTCCCAGACGAGGGACCTCAGATACGCAGTATTTT
d_call: .; v_call: TRBV19; j_call: TRBJ2-6; clone_size: .; cdr3_aa: CASIKSSGANVLTF; cdr3_nt: TGTGCCAGTATAAAGAGCTCTGGGGCCAACGTCCTGACTTTC
d_call: .; v_call: TRBV9; j_call: TRBJ1-5; clone_size: .; cdr3_aa: CASSVAGTNQPQHF; cdr3_nt: TGTGCCAGCAGCGTAGCCGGCACCAATCAGCCCCAGCATTTT
d_call: TRBD1; v_call: TRBV6-6; j_call: TRBJ1-5; clone_size: .; cdr3_aa: CASSFTGENQPQHF; cdr3_nt: TGTGCCAGCAGTTTCACAGGGGAGAATCAGCCCCAGCATTTT
d_call: TRBD1; v_call: TRBV6-1; j_call: TRBJ1-1; clone_size: .; cdr3_aa: CASSRDRGASEAFF; cdr3_nt: TGTGCCAGCAGCAGGGACAGGGGGGCATCTGAAGCTTTCTTT
d_call: .; v_call: TRBV6-5; j_call: TRBJ1-5; clone_size: .; cdr3_aa: CASSYSRGGGQPQHF; cdr3_nt: TGTGCCAGCAGTTACTCGAGAGGGGGGGGGCAGCCCCAGCATTTT
d_call: .; v_call: TRBV28; j_call: TRBJ2-7; clone_size: .; cdr3_aa: CASSLPDRSGSYEQYF; cdr3_nt: TGTGCCAGCAGTTTACCAGACAGGTCCGGCTCCTACGAGCAGTACTTC
d_call: TRBD1; v_call: TRBV5-4; j_call: TRBJ2-2; clone_size: .; cdr3_aa: CASHDRANTGELFF; cdr3_nt: TGTGCCAGCCACGACAGGGCTAACACCGGGGAGCTGTTTTTT
d_call: .; v_call: TRBV5-1; j_call: TRBJ2-3; clone_size: .; cdr3_aa: CASSLARGTDTQYF; cdr3_nt: TGCGCCAGCAGCTTGGCCAGGGGCACAGATACGCAGTATTTT
d_call: TRBD2; v_call: TRBV5-1; j_call: TRBJ2-5; clone_size: .; cdr3_aa: CASSLGTSGRPQETQYF; cdr3_nt: TGCGCCAGCAGCTTAGGGACTAGCGGGAGGCCCCAAGAGACCCAGTACTTC
d_call: TRBD1; v_call: TRBV2; j_call: TRBJ2-2; clone_size: .; cdr3_aa: CASSGMDRGRRFDTGELFF; cdr3_nt: TGTGCCAGCAGTGGTATGGACAGGGGGCGCCGCTTCGACACCGGGGAGCTGTTTTTT
d_call: TRBD1; v_call: TRBV18; j_call: TRBJ1-1; clone_size: once; cdr3_aa: CASSPVQGAVNTEAFF; cdr3_nt: TGTGCCAGCTCACCCGTACAGGGGGCGGTGAACACTGAAGCTTTCTTT
d_call: .; v_call: TRBV11-3; j_call: TRBJ2-5; clone_size: .; cdr3_aa: CASSLLGRETGTQYF; cdr3_nt: TGTGCCAGCAGCTTATTAGGCAGGGAAACAGGGACCCAGTACTTC
d_call: TRBD2; v_call: TRBV7-6; j_call: TRBJ2-7; clone_size: .; cdr3_aa: CASSLSGTSGRARYEQYF; cdr3_nt: TGTGCCAGCAGCCTCTCCGGGACTAGCGGGAGGGCGAGGTACGAGCAGTACTTC
d_call: TRBD1; v_call: TRBV14; j_call: TRBJ2-2; clone_size: once; cdr3_aa: CASSPGQGFAGELFF; cdr3_nt: TGTGCCAGCAGCCCGGGACAGGGCTTTGCCGGGGAGCTGTTTTTT
d_call: TRBD1; v_call: TRBV6-5; j_call: TRBJ2-1; clone_size: .; cdr3_aa: CASSFQIQGSAEQFF; cdr3_nt: TGTGCCAGCAGTTTCCAAATACAGGGGTCCGCGGAACAGTTCTTC
d_call: TRBD1; v_call: TRBV28; j_call: TRBJ1-2; clone_size: .; cdr3_aa: CASRQGIAYGYTF; cdr3_nt: TGTGCCAGCAGACAGGGGATCGCCTATGGCTACACCTTC
d_call: .; v_call: TRBV18; j_call: TRBJ1-5; clone_size: .; cdr3_aa: CASSTNGVYQPQHF; cdr3_nt: TGTGCCAGCTCTACTAATGGGGTTTATCAGCCCCAGCATTTT
d_call: .; v_call: TRBV30; j_call: TRBJ2-7; clone_size: .; cdr3_aa: CAWSRASYEQYF; cdr3_nt: TGTGCCTGGAGTAGAGCTTCCTACGAGCAGTACTTC
d_call: .; v_call: TRBV30; j_call: TRBJ1-5; clone_size: few; cdr3_aa: CAWSTASNQPQHF; cdr3_nt: TGTGCCTGGAGTACAGCTAGCAATCAGCCCCAGCATTTT
d_call: TRBD1; v_call: TRBV27; j_call: TRBJ1-5; clone_size: once; cdr3_aa: CASSLSGDRGHQPQHF; cdr3_nt: TGTGCCAGCAGTTTATCCGGGGACAGGGGTCACCAGCCCCAGCATTTT
d_call: TRBD2; v_call: TRBV28; j_call: TRBJ2-6; clone_size: .; cdr3_aa: CASSLLAEAGANVLTF; cdr3_nt: TGTGCCAGCAGTTTACTAGCGGAAGCTGGGGCCAACGTCCTGACTTTC
d_call: TRBD2; v_call: TRBV11-3; j_call: TRBJ2-5; clone_size: .; cdr3_aa: CASSYAPGLAGQETQYF; cdr3_nt: TGTGCCAGCAGCTACGCACCTGGACTAGCGGGACAAGAGACCCAGTACTTC
d_call: TRBD2; v_call: TRBV4-2; j_call: TRBJ2-3; clone_size: .; cdr3_aa: CASSPAGGVTDTQYF; cdr3_nt: TGTGCCAGCAGCCCAGCGGGAGGGGTAACAGATACGCAGTATTTT
d_call: TRBD2; v_call: TRBV9; j_call: TRBJ2-3; clone_size: .; cdr3_aa: CASSVREGTDTQYF; cdr3_nt: TGTGCCAGCAGCGTGCGGGAGGGCACAGATACGCAGTATTTT
d_call: .; v_call: TRBV5-5; j_call: TRBJ1-2; clone_size: .; cdr3_aa: CASSITGNYGYTF; cdr3_nt: TGTGCCAGCAGCATAACAGGGAACTATGGCTACACCTTC
d_call: .; v_call: TRBV4-1; j_call: TRBJ2-1; clone_size: .; cdr3_aa: CASSQEISSYNEQFF; cdr3_nt: TGCGCCAGCAGCCAAGAGATTTCCTCCTACAATGAGCAGTTCTTC
d_call: .; v_call: TRBV5-1; j_call: TRBJ2-2; clone_size: .; cdr3_aa: CASSWTAKNTGELFF; cdr3_nt: TGCGCCAGCAGCTGGACGGCTAAGAACACCGGGGAGCTGTTTTTT
d_call: .; v_call: TRBV6-5; j_call: TRBJ1-2; clone_size: .; cdr3_aa: CASSLQGNGYTF; cdr3_nt: TGTGCCAGCAGTCTTCAGGGGAATGGCTACACCTTC
d_call: TRBD2; v_call: TRBV7-9; j_call: TRBJ2-1; clone_size: few; cdr3_aa: CASSLGAKREGLNNEQFF; cdr3_nt: TGTGCCAGCAGCTTGGGGGCTAAGCGGGAGGGCCTGAACAATGAGCAGTTCTTC
d_call: TRBD1; v_call: TRBV5-1; j_call: TRBJ1-6; clone_size: .; cdr3_aa: CASSLTPGQSNSPLHF; cdr3_nt: TGCGCCAGCAGCTTGACCCCGGGACAGTCTAATTCACCCCTCCACTTT
d_call: .; v_call: TRBV27; j_call: TRBJ1-1; clone_size: .; cdr3_aa: CASSPGGVTEAFF; cdr3_nt: TGTGCCAGCAGTCCCGGGGGGGTTACTGAAGCTTTCTTT
d_call: .; v_call: TRBV5-6; j_call: TRBJ2-7; clone_size: .; cdr3_aa: CASSLGVGWDYEQYF; cdr3_nt: TGTGCCAGCAGCTTGGGGGTCGGCTGGGACTACGAGCAGTACTTC
d_call: .; v_call: TRBV4-3; j_call: TRBJ2-7; clone_size: few; cdr3_aa: CASSQGPWTREQYF; cdr3_nt: TGCGCCAGCAGCCAAGGACCTTGGACTCGCGAGCAGTACTTC
d_call: TRBD1; v_call: TRBV29-1; j_call: TRBJ2-7; clone_size: .; cdr3_aa: CSVEDRGIYEQYF; cdr3_nt: TGCAGCGTTGAGGACAGGGGAATCTACGAGCAGTACTTC
d_call: TRBD1; v_call: TRBV7-8; j_call: TRBJ2-5; clone_size: .; cdr3_aa: CASSQPGQGQETQYF; cdr3_nt: TGTGCCAGCAGCCAACCAGGACAGGGCCAAGAGACCCAGTACTTC
d_call: .; v_call: TRBV28; j_call: TRBJ1-1; clone_size: .; cdr3_aa: CASSFTTNTEAFF; cdr3_nt: TGTGCCAGCAGTTTTACAACGAACACTGAAGCTTTCTTT
d_call: .; v_call: TRBV29-1; j_call: TRBJ2-3; clone_size: .; cdr3_aa: CSVDGPTDTQYF; cdr3_nt: TGCAGCGTTGATGGGCCCACAGATACGCAGTATTTT
d_call: .; v_call: TRBV5-1; j_call: TRBJ1-1; clone_size: .; cdr3_aa: CASSLTQGENTEAFF; cdr3_nt: TGCGCCAGCAGCTTAACACAGGGTGAGAACACTGAAGCTTTCTTT
d_call: TRBD2; v_call: TRBV19; j_call: TRBJ2-1; clone_size: few; cdr3_aa: CASSSVAGARYNEQFF; cdr3_nt: TGTGCCAGTAGTTCTGTAGCGGGAGCTCGCTACAATGAGCAGTTCTTC
d_call: .; v_call: TRBV25-1; j_call: TRBJ2-7; clone_size: .; cdr3_aa: CASMQAGSYEQYF; cdr3_nt: TGTGCCAGCATGCAAGCGGGCTCCTACGAGCAGTACTTC
d_call: .; v_call: TRBV5-1; j_call: TRBJ2-1; clone_size: .; cdr3_aa: CASSLSGGQVRNEQFF; cdr3_nt: TGCGCCAGCAGCTTGTCTGGGGGGCAGGTCAGAAATGAGCAGTTCTTC
d_call: TRBD1; v_call: TRBV5-6; j_call: TRBJ2-2; clone_size: .; cdr3_aa: CASSLGSRGQNTGELFF; cdr3_nt: TGTGCCAGCAGCTTGGGCTCCAGGGGGCAGAACACCGGGGAGCTGTTTTTT
d_call: .; v_call: TRBV7-2; j_call: TRBJ1-1; clone_size: .; cdr3_aa: CASSLGQTMNTEAFF; cdr3_nt: TGTGCCAGCAGCTTAGGACAGACCATGAACACTGAAGCTTTCTTT
d_call: TRBD1; v_call: TRBV5-1; j_call: TRBJ2-7; clone_size: .; cdr3_aa: CASSPGQGVNEQYF; cdr3_nt: TGCGCCAGCAGCCCGGGACAGGGGGTTAACGAGCAGTACTTC
d_call: .; v_call: TRBV5-1; j_call: TRBJ2-3; clone_size: .; cdr3_aa: CASSLEPNADTQYF; cdr3_nt: TGCGCCAGCAGCTTGGAACCGAACGCAGATACGCAGTATTTT
d_call: .; v_call: TRBV5-1; j_call: TRBJ2-1; clone_size: .; cdr3_aa: CASSPEVVSNSYNEQFF; cdr3_nt: TGCGCCAGCAGCCCGGAGGTAGTTTCCAACTCCTACAATGAGCAGTTCTTC